Listed below are T cell receptor beta chains from one sample, sequenced in a study of T cells after yellow fever vaccination. TCRdb ran MiXCR on the 5' RACE reads and lists one entry per CDR3 protein. The sample holds 250,000 to 300,000 distinct CDR3 sequences, roughly 4.8% seen once. The sequences come from CD4+ T cells sorted from PBMCs, collected on the day of the yellow fever booster vaccination. The source of these receptors is a young man who received the YFV17D yellow fever vaccine. Both conserved end residues are part of each CDR3. A D gene is named only where the DNA matches it firmly.

.	TRBV30	CAWSVLGELFF
.	TRBV5-1	CASSRRENTEAFF
.	TRBV4-3	CASSQEGRGGREKLFF
.	TRBV5-4	CASSFGSALQETQYF
.	TRBV6-2/TRBV6-3	CASSSPREINQPQHF
.	TRBV7-8	CASSSIGPRRGEQYF
.	TRBV7-2	CASSPAGYISYEQYF
TRBD1	TRBV2	CASNGKGGLANTGELFF
.	TRBV5-1	CASSLATAGDTQYF
.	TRBV27	CASSQYPLTDTQYF
TRBD2	TRBV11-2	CASSLHGGAISGELFF
.	TRBV28	CASSRDGYTF
.	TRBV12-3/TRBV12-4	CASSFSGPLNTQYF
.	TRBV3-1	CASSQDWGGGDEKLFF
TRBD2	TRBV9	CASSVDSSGGTDTQYF
.	TRBV7-2	CASSLVSSTDTQYF
.	TRBV5-5	CASSFQSTETQYF
.	TRBV20-1	CSALDKSGNTIYF
.	TRBV12-3/TRBV12-4	CASSPRGPGTEAFF
.	TRBV7-3	CASSLYPGITEAFF
.	TRBV7-6	CASSPGLWDTQYF
TRBD2	TRBV9	CASSVVGAGGGETQYF
.	TRBV7-9	CASIHKGEGEADTQYF
.	TRBV4-3	CASSQVRGGDMPFF
TRBD1	TRBV12-3/TRBV12-4	CASSGTGLWGSPLHF
TRBD2	TRBV12-3/TRBV12-4	CASSLGTSEGETQYF
TRBD1	TRBV10-3	CAISRQGADNEQFF
.	TRBV12-3/TRBV12-4	CASSLRANNEQFF
.	TRBV7-2	CASTPGHGNTIYF
.	TRBV20-1	CSARDRAGRRYNEQFF
TRBD2	TRBV4-2	CASSQESSGGYSYNEQFF
.	TRBV20-1	CSAQIPGSTNEKLFF
.	TRBV5-6	CASSPGTLPNYGYTF
.	TRBV11-2	CASSFPGLSTDTQYF
.	TRBV7-2	CASSLDMGEQFF
TRBD1	TRBV7-2	CASSPGGIQYF
TRBD2	TRBV5-1	CASSLARTSGQETQYF
TRBD1	TRBV12-5	CASGSSSGTGTSDTQYF
TRBD1	TRBV5-5	CASSTGGAEKLFF
.	TRBV2	CASKNTGELFF
.	TRBV18	CASSPQGGNEKLFF
.	TRBV6-2/TRBV6-3	CASSNRAATYGYTF
.	TRBV9	CASSVAQGLTDTQYF
.	TRBV4-1	CASRSPGGPLYEQYF
TRBD1	TRBV6-2/TRBV6-3	CASRTQGNADTQYF
.	TRBV5-1	CASSLGIRDGENIQYF
TRBD1	TRBV7-9	CASSPRRDRYEQYF